The T cell receptor beta chain under discussion was sequenced for a study of lymphopenia after photon versus proton radiotherapy (dated by TCRdb to the late 2010s). In terms of the full investigation: Photon and proton radiation therapy were compared by the study for their immunological effects in patients with gastrointestinal tumors who developed high-grade lymphopenia. The roughly 18 patients in the cohort had gastrointestinal tumors, were treated with either photon or proton therapy, and subsequently developed lymphopenia. The goal of the study was to describe how the two radiation modalities differ in their effects on the immune system.

Based on the germline V gene, the CDR1 and CDR2 sequences are MNHEY and SVGAGI. From its cysteine to its phenylalanine, the CDR3 spans 14 amino acids. CDR3 DNA is the only sequence kept; it has 42 bases, read in frame from the first base. Clipping removes 5 bases from V and 8 bases from J, with 9 as the unmatched junction base count. Note on this clone: It lacks a known antigen. Nothing much larger sits one base from this clone, and base qualities are not available.

What the research found in general, with its limitations: Relative stability during treatment was observed in proton-treated patients, whereas loss of naive T cells and TCR diversity and gain of effector/memory populations were observed in photon-treated patients. The authors looked at the survival association only in patients who died, and they framed better survival with proton therapy as a possibility rather than a demonstrated result. Across the cohort, a larger post-nadir drop in TCR diversity was inversely correlated with overall survival time among patients who died. After the lymphocyte count nadir, photon-treated repertoires showed oligoclonal expansion, especially of CD8+ Temra cells, which drove the drop in diversity.

Library creation used the immunoSEQ multiplex PCR assay. T cell repertoires were profiled by deep sequencing of rearranged TCR beta loci, alongside multiparametric flow cytometry. TCRdb holds this immuneACCESS table with in-frame rearrangements only. Some clones are missing; in checked studies, unresolved V genes explain under half, and the rest has no known cause. This sample holds some 76,000 clones; around 92% were observed only once. Of the sample, roughly 2.3% is held by the ten largest clones. The source of this sequence is a woman between 40 and 50 years old with cholangiocarcinoma. Recombination connected TRBV6-5 to TRBJ1-2, and TRBD1 matches 9 of the central bases. The source was peripheral blood, collected from a patient treated with photon-based radiotherapy. The CDR3 protein is CASSDGDRVYGYTF. In nucleotide form, the sequence is TGTGCCAGCAGTGATGGGGACAGGGTGTACGGCTACACCTTC.